The clone carrying this TCR beta chain was picked up a small number of times. Original analysis: Counts of nucleated cells, estimated from reference gene primer amplification, were obtained. Sequenced by immunoSEQ multiplex PCR; TCRdb stores in-frame clones only, minus some. V and J calls and clone size are given by that table; D and trimming were obtained from the DNA. The table has about 270,000 clones, roughly nine tenths seen once. Trimming took 6 bases from V and 5 from J, leaving 19 bases between them. This CDR3 spans 16 amino acids. The germline CDR1 and CDR2 sequences are MNHEY and SMNVEV (reference sequence). This sample stems from a study of blood T cell repertoires in COVID-19. Study at large: Sources were T cells, B-cell-depleted T cells, or PBMCs; the material itself was cDNA or gDNA.

Source material: peripheral blood. The chain recombines TRBV27 with TRBJ1-4, with TRBD1 as a possible D gene (5 bases). This clonotype originated in a man in his fifties with acute or convalescent COVID-19. CDR3 DNA: TGTGCCAGCAGCTCCACTGGGGCGGACGGGAATGAAAAACTGTTTTTT. Its translation is CASSSTGADGNEKLFF. Complete variable domain (other parts from reference TRBV27 and TRBJ1-4): EAQVTQNPRYLITVTGKKLTVTCSQNMNHEYMSWYRQDPGLGLRQIYYSMNVEVTDKGDVPEGYKVSRKEKRNFPLILESPSPNQTSLYFCASSSTGADGNEKLFFGSGTQLSVL.